This T cell receptor (beta chain) was captured by sequencing in a study of cytomegalovirus exposure and HLA in healthy donors. Study-wide results and caveats: For TCR beta chains, V- and J-gene trimming was later linked to a missense DCLRE1C variant.

As for this clone: The antigen is unknown.

CDR1 MNHNY and CDR2 SVGAGI come from the germline V gene (reference sequence). V dropped 6 bases and J dropped 0 bases, with 11 bases sitting between them. CDR3 length: 15 residues. 13 Jbeta primers and 60 Vbeta primers were used for the PCR. Source study methods: Later work found 80 million or so unique TCR beta chains, with about 10 million shared. The data were produced by immunoSEQ multiplex PCR, yet TCRdb's version contains in-frame clones alone and is incomplete. The D gene and trimming were derived from the DNA, and the V and J assignments and clone size from that table. This sample contains 180,000 or so clones.

The chain recombines TRBV6-6 with TRBJ2-2; a weak D match, TRBD1 (6 bases). Sequencing used PBMCs. This TCR came from a boy younger than 18 in good health and CMV-seronegative. CDR3 region: CASRGQTSNTGELFF. CDR3 sequence (DNA): TGTGCCAGCAGAGGACAGACGTCGAACACCGGGGAGCTGTTTTTT.